This T cell receptor delta chain was identified in a study of in vitro expanded adult blood gammadelta T cells (dated by TCRdb to about 2020). Background for the entire study: Among T cells, Vgamma9Vdelta2 cells made up between 94.4% and 100% of the sorted population, reflecting the sort purity. The study compared the TCR repertoire of Vgamma9Vdelta2 T cells expanded in vitro with a mistletoe-extract drug against those expanded with HMBPP or zoledronate. For every donor, cells were stimulated separately with HMBPP, zoledronate or AbnobaViscum P, and the TRG and TRD CDR3 repertoires from each condition were sequenced. A few subjects were included in the TCR repertoire analysis. Study-level results and caveats: The TRDV2 repertoire shared between treatments was private to each donor, and multidimensional scaling clustered TRD repertoires by subject rather than stimulant. CDR3 length, diversity and J usage of AbnobaViscum P-expanded Vgamma9Vdelta2 repertoires were found to be similar to those of HMBPP- and zoledronate-expanded repertoires, which suggested a polyclonal response. All repertoires were derived from in vitro expanded cultures of healthy donor cells rather than from mistletoe-treated patients. Most of the top TRGV9 CDR3 clonotypes were public, as they were shared across donors and across all three stimulation conditions.

To note about this clone: What antigen it recognizes has not been identified. TCRdb assigns this DNA the protein of a much larger clone, which departs from its translation at residue 3; this likely reflects a read error, and the protein shown comes from translating the DNA.

The CDR3 runs 18 amino acids, cysteine and phenylalanine included. Kept here is only the CDR3 DNA, which spans 54 bases and is read in frame from base 1. Trimmed from V: 9 bases; trimmed from J: 1 base; junction bases lacking a gene match: 18. The germline V gene provides CDR1 GEAIGNYY and CDR2 EKD. The library relied on 5' RACE. For each sample, RNA was extracted from around 10,000 sorted cells with the RNeasy Micro Kit. Libraries were prepared using template-switch reverse transcription and then PCR amplification of the CDR3gamma and CDR3delta regions. Amplicons were sequenced on an Illumina MiSeq using the V2 300 kit, producing 150 bp paired-end reads. The paper's data handling went like this. Read quality was checked with FastQC version 0.11.8. CDR3 sequences were built by aligning reads to GenBank TRG or TRD reference genes using MiXCR version 3.0.3. MiXCR was run with default parameters, except that TRDD assembly used 3 consecutive nucleotides instead of 5. Repertoire analyses, including normalized Shannon-Wiener diversity, clonotype tracking and multidimensional scaling, used VDJtools version 1.2.1 with default settings. Out-of-frame CDR3 sequences and those containing stop codons were excluded from analysis. Clonotypes were called again by TCRdb from the public reads via CATT, and duplicate nucleotide sequences were then merged into one entry. These V and J calls originate from TCRdb's pipeline instead of the authors' own analysis. Recorded for this sample are about 340 delta-chain clones; about 38% of them occurred a single time. Around 48% of the sample is taken by the ten largest.

The intended sense of this specimen's treatment or condition label: AbnobaViscum Pini, a non-fermented European mistletoe (Viscum album, pine host) extract drug, around 1,000 ug/mL. Live CD3+ TCRgammadelta+ Vgamma9+ Vdelta2+ T cells were FACS-sorted on a FACS Aria III after expansion. Before expansion, PBMC were pulsed with 850 to 1,000 ug/mL AbnobaViscum P for one day and were then washed three times. The cultures were expanded for 14 days, and IL-2 was added again every 3 to 4 days. Following the one-day stimulant pulse, cells were washed three times and were subsequently cultured in medium containing around 94 U/mL IL-2. Before culture, peripheral blood mononuclear cells were isolated using Lymphoprep gradient centrifugation and then cryopreserved in liquid nitrogen.

The chain uses TRDV2 and TRDJ1; 11 nucleotides in the junction match TRDD3. The J gene was not available in TCRdb and was assigned here by matching the DNA to germline segments. Sample: gamma-delta T cells from peripheral blood expanded in culture, taken from an in vitro culture stimulated with Abnoba P. The clonotype originates from an adult in good health. The DNA sequence is given as TGTGCCAGTTTACCCTTACTGGGGGATAAAAGGGTCACCGATAAACTCATCTTT. This sequence encodes CASLPLLGDKRVTDKLIF.